These T cell receptor beta chains were read from a single sample in a study of beta chain features in type 1 diabetes. Assay used: immunoSEQ multiplex PCR; TCRdb lists only in-frame clones, some missing. The sample contains under 450,000 clones, about 14% of which appear only once. Sequenced: naive CD4+ T cells from blood. The receptors were gathered from a man aged 25 to 40 in good health. CDR3s include the opening cysteine and the closing phenylalanine or tryptophan. The D gene is left open where the match is weak. Size tells how often a clone was seen (once, few, many) or the class of an expanded clone, and some rows leave it out.

J	V	D	size	CDR3	DNA
TRBJ2-1	TRBV7-2	TRBD2	.	CASRLAGSYNEQFF	TGTGCCAGCAGGCTAGCGGGGTCCTACAATGAGCAGTTCTTC
TRBJ1-1	TRBV4-3	.	.	CASSQGTLRWNTEAFF	TGCGCCAGCAGCCAAGGAACCCTTCGGTGGAACACTGAAGCTTTCTTT
TRBJ2-7	TRBV2	TRBD1	few	CASSRSGTGREQYF	TGTGCCAGCAGTCGTTCCGGGACAGGACGCGAGCAGTACTTC
TRBJ2-5	TRBV15	.	few	CATSSSKWETQYF	TGTGCCACCAGCAGCTCGAAGTGGGAGACCCAGTACTTC
TRBJ2-5	TRBV9	.	few	CASSVGGRETQYF	TGTGCCAGCAGCGTTGGCGGACGGGAGACCCAGTACTTC
TRBJ2-5	TRBV6-1	.	few	CASSGEGLTGETQYF	TGTGCCAGCAGTGGCGAGGGATTGACTGGGGAGACCCAGTACTTC
TRBJ2-2	TRBV29-1	TRBD2	.	CSVRLAGNTGELFF	TGCAGCGTTCGCCTAGCGGGGAACACCGGGGAGCTGTTTTTT
TRBJ1-2	TRBV15	TRBD1	.	CATSRAGQGAPNYGYTF	TGTGCCACCAGCAGAGCGGGACAGGGGGCGCCTAACTATGGCTACACCTTC
TRBJ2-3	TRBV25-1	.	few	CASTSVGGAGTDTQYF	TGTGCCAGCACCTCAGTAGGGGGAGCCGGCACAGATACGCAGTATTTT
TRBJ2-1	TRBV25-1	.	.	CASSDWGRWQFF	TGTGCCAGCAGTGATTGGGGAAGGTGGCAGTTCTTC
TRBJ2-7	TRBV7-2	.	few	CASSQDVGEQYF	TGTGCCAGCAGCCAAGATGTAGGCGAGCAGTACTTC
TRBJ1-1	TRBV25-1	.	.	CASSPRRMNTEAFF	TGTGCCAGCAGTCCCAGGAGGATGAACACTGAAGCTTTCTTT
TRBJ2-5	TRBV5-4	.	.	CASSSLELGETQYF	TGTGCCAGCAGCTCGCTAGAACTGGGGGAGACCCAGTACTTC
TRBJ1-2	TRBV30	TRBD1	few	CARGTATYTF	TGTGCCCGTGGGACAGCCACCTACACCTTC